This T cell receptor (beta chain) was found in a study of T-cell memory formation after mild COVID-19 (dated by TCRdb to the early 2020s). Notes on the research overall: Most TCR sequence clusters were specific to one of the two donors. In a couple of donors, T-cell clones that expanded and contracted after mild COVID-19 were followed by sequencing TCRalpha and TCRbeta repertoires longitudinally. Two young, previously healthy adult volunteers made up the cohort, one male and one female.

This clonotype was seen a handful of times. Its recognized antigen is unknown. Base qualities are not recorded, but no much larger clone differs from it by a single base. From its cysteine to its phenylalanine, the CDR3 spans 14 amino acids. The retained sequence is limited to the CDR3, 42 bases, with the frame set at the first base. Trimming takes 3 bases from V and 1 base from J, and the germline ends sit 9 bases apart. CDR1 and CDR2 are read off the germline V gene (reference sequence) as LNHDA and SQIVND. Findings and caveats that apply to the study as a whole: Contracting CD4+ clones appeared mostly in the CM and EM memory subsets, whereas CD8+ clones were enriched in EMRA. SARS-CoV-2 specificity was not confirmed for the second-wave clones peaking on day 37. Only a couple of mild cases were covered by the study, and larger cohorts that include severe cases with pre-infection samples were considered necessary. Some responding clones were detected in pre-infection memory, suggesting pre-existing cross-reactive memory T cells joined the SARS-CoV-2 response. Clones contracting from day 15 to 85 had balanced CD4/CD8 phenotypes, while a second wave expanding from day 15 to 37 was biased towards CD4+.

Ficoll-Paque density gradient centrifugation was the method used to isolate PBMCs. The listed sequencing device is Illumina NovaSeq 6000. TCRalpha and TCRbeta cDNA libraries were constructed by 5'RACE with constant-segment primers, with sample barcodes and unique molecular identifiers being introduced. Trizol reagent was used to extract RNA from every sample. Library amplification was performed in two PCR steps, and a second sample barcode and Illumina TruSeq adapters were introduced in the second step. Sequencing of libraries was performed on an Illumina NovaSeq with 2 x 150 bp paired-end reads. The authors' pipeline ran thus. Reads were demultiplexed and collapsed into UMI-guided consensus sequences with migec v1.2.7. Using mixcr v2.1.11, UMI consensuses were aligned to TRA and TRB V and J templates and then assembled into clonotypes. A clonotype was counted as expanded or contracted only when both edgeR and NoisET called the clonotype significant, with the noise models trained on biological replicates. For edgeR calls, a false discovery rate-adjusted p below 0.01 and a log2 fold-change threshold of 1 were applied. PCA with hierarchical clustering of max-normalized trajectories of the 1000 most abundant clonotypes was used as exploratory dynamics analysis. Separately sequenced CD4+ and CD8+ repertoires were used to assign the CD4 or CD8 phenotype of responding clones. TCRdb handled the public reads itself, with Q25 trimming in fastp and clone calling in MiXCR, and kept productive beta chains. One record per CDR3 amino acid sequence lists the most common genes and DNA. These V and J calls derive from TCRdb rather than the authors' analysis. This sample has under 550,000 distinct CDR3 sequences in its table, and about 20% of those were observed once. Roughly 12% of the sample goes to the ten largest clones.

The rearranged segments are TRBV19 and TRBJ1-1, with no D gene named confidently. The material sequenced was PBMCs or a T cell subset sorted from them (not recorded which). The sequence derives from an adult woman who had mild COVID-19 (a few samples of this study predate the infection). The sample titles of this study are shuffled in the database, so cell type and time point are left out; the donor was told from shared clones. The nucleotides are TGTGCCAGTAGTATCGGCCCAAGGAACACTGAAGCTTTCTTT. This gives the protein CASSIGPRNTEAFF.